This TCR beta chain was found in a study of CD8 T cells in Susac syndrome. CD8+ and CD4+ T cells taken from blood had their TCR beta sequenced. Roughly 0.45 to 1 ug RNA was reverse transcribed with random hexamers. TCRdb re-called the immunoSEQ multiplex PCR reads through MiXCR, storing one row per CDR3 protein. The table shows under 150,000 distinct CDR3 sequences, with around 90% occurring only once. The sequenced sample consisted of CD8+ T cells from PBMCs. The sequence was obtained from a human donor with multiple sclerosis.

DNA of the CDR3: TGCGCCAGCAGCCACGACAGGGTCAGAACTGAAGCTTTCTTT. Protein sequence: CASSHDRVRTEAFF. The chain employs TRBV4-1 and TRBJ1-1; 7 nucleotides agree with TRBD1. CDR1 MGHRA and CDR2 YSYEKL come from the germline V gene. The CDR3 loop spans 14 amino acids. V lost 3 bases and J lost 5; bases outside the gene matches: 6.